Listed below are T cell receptor beta chains from one sample, sequenced in a study of OX40 agonist ivuxolimab in advanced cancers. Here immunoSEQ multiplex PCR was the method, and the copy in TCRdb shows in-frame clones only, minus some. Counted here are some 100,000 clones, approximately 89% occurring once; the ten biggest clones make up approximately 0.58%. The material sequenced was CD4+ or CD8+ T cells sorted from blood, taken in a trial of the OX40 agonist ivuxolimab. These TCRs come from an adult with an advanced solid tumor such as melanoma, head and neck, liver or kidney cancer. Both conserved end residues are trimmed from each CDR3.

j_call | v_call | cdr3_aa
TRBJ2-4 | TRBV15 | ATSRDREGTIQY
TRBJ2-1 | TRBV28 | ASSSPLLAGGYNEQF
TRBJ2-2 | TRBV7-8 | ASSLWAGLNTGELF
TRBJ2-7 | TRBV4-1 | ASSRGLGYEQY
TRBJ1-2 | TRBV7-2 | ASSLGMDSYYT
TRBJ2-3 | TRBV25-1 | ASSEFSITDTQY
TRBJ2-7 | TRBV28 | ASRTTGTSGSREQY
TRBJ2-3 | TRBV29-1 | SAAPSTDTQY
TRBJ2-7 | TRBV28 | ASFSGTSGRYEQY
TRBJ2-1 | TRBV18 | ASSPMSGGRGNEQF
TRBJ2-5 | TRBV5-1 | ASSLASGREETQY
TRBJ2-2 | TRBV5-4 | ASSLRGSAGELF
TRBJ2-1 | TRBV7-3 | ASSRGSENYNEQF